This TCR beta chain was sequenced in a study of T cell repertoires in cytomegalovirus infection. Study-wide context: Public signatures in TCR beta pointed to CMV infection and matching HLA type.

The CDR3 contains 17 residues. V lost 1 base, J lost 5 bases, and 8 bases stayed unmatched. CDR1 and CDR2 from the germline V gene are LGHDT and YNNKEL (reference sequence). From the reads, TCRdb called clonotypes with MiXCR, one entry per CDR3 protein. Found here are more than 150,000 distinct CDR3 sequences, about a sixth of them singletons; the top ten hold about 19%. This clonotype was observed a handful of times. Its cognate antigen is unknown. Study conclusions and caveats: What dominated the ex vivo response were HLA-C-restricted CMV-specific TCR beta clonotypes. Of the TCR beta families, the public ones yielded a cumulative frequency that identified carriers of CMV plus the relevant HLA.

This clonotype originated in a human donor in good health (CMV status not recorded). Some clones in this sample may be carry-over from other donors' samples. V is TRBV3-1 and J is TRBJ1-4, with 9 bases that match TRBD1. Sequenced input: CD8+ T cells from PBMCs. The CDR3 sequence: CASSQAYPGQGNEKLFF. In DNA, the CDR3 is TGTGCCAGCAGCCAAGCTTATCCGGGACAGGGAAATGAAAAACTGTTTTTT. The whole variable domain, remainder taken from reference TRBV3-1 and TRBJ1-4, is DTAVSQTPKYLVTQMGNDKSIKCEQNLGHDTMYWYKQDSKKFLKIMFSYNNKELIINETVPNRFSPKSPDKAHLNLHINSLELGDSAVYFCASSQAYPGQGNEKLFFGSGTQLSVL.